One T cell receptor (beta chain) is described in this entry. The antigen is undetermined. The source of the sample is a study of T cells in Graves' hyperthyroidism and ophthalmopathy. The study, taken as a whole, reports: Blood samples included most of the expanded thyroid clonotypes exceeding 0.001. The authors' 13 V-J model separated ophthalmopathy from stable hyperthyroidism.

Amplified TCR beta CDR3 regions derived from RNA transcripts. First-round RT-PCR with HTBI primers amplified the TCR CDR3 region. MiXCR, run by TCRdb on the multiplex PCR reads, gives a single entry per CDR3 protein. The sample has a few hundred thousand distinct CDR3 sequences, approximately 49% seen once. CDR1 is WSHSY, CDR2 SAAADI, per germline. Between the trimmed V and J ends, which lost 6 bases and 4 bases, there was a span of 21 bases. The CDR3 runs to 16 residues. The V call is TRBV10-2, the J call TRBJ1-2; no reliable D call. The sequencing sample was made of peripheral blood or thyroid tissue (not recorded which). This receptor was obtained from an adult woman with Graves' disease, either hyperthyroidism or ophthalmopathy (not recorded which). The CDR3 DNA follows: TGCGCCAGCAGCCAAGATCGAGGGCCAGGCCTCTATGGCTACACCTTC. Encoded protein: CASSQDRGPGLYGYTF.